This TCR beta chain was sequenced in a study of T-cell memory formation after mild COVID-19. Trimming cost V 1 base and J 9 bases; bases outside gene matches: 9. The CDR3 sequence is 16 residues long. Germline V CDR1 and CDR2: LGHDT, YNNKEL (reference sequence). The sample holds a few counts of this clonotype. TCRdb analysed the 5' RACE reads with MiXCR anew, one entry per CDR3 protein. The sample has a few hundred thousand distinct CDR3 sequences; roughly a fifth are singletons. Specimen: PBMCs or a T cell subset sorted from them (not recorded which). The clonotype was recovered from a man aged 18 to 29 who had mild COVID-19 (a few samples of this study predate the infection). Cell type and time point are not known. The chain recombines TRBV3-1 with TRBJ2-1; the match to TRBD2 covers 10 bases. The CDR3 region is CASSQVQRGGRSEQFF. The CDR3 nucleotides are TGTGCCAGCAGCCAAGTCCAGCGGGGGGGCCGGAGTGAGCAGTTCTTC.